The 29 T cell receptor beta chains below were found in one sample sequenced in a study of shared clonotypes between healthy human individuals. TCRdb keeps only in-frame clones here, not all; method: immunoSEQ multiplex PCR. The sample records about half a million clones, about four fifths being singletons. The sequencing input was PBMCs. The receptors were sampled from a woman aged 40 to 50 in good health. Some clones in this sample may be carry-over from other donors' samples.

A word on this clone: The sample contains more than one DNA sequence encoding this CDR3. The V gene is TRBV2, the J gene TRBJ2-5; D is possibly TRBD2 (6 bases). V lost 6 bases and J lost 5, with 10 bases in between. Per germline, CDR1 SNHLY and CDR2 FYNNEI. The CDR3 extends over 12 amino acids. The CDR3 here is CASSPGRETQYF. CDR3 DNA: TGTGCCAGCAGCCCTGGGAGGGAGACCCAGTACTTC.

V gene TRBV11-2 combines with J gene TRBJ1-5; D might be TRBD1 (6 bases). The CDR3 runs 14 residues. Germline-derived CDR1 and CDR2 are SGHAT and FQNNGV. The V end lost 0 bases, the J end lost 6 bases, and 9 bases lay between the germline ends. This CDR3 is CASSLDRGGQPQHF. CDR3 nucleotide sequence: TGTGCCAGCAGCTTAGACAGGGGAGGTCAGCCCCAGCATTTT. Filled out from reference TRBV11-2 and TRBJ1-5, the complete variable domain reads EAGVAQSPRYKIIEKRQSVAFWCNPISGHATLYWYQQILGQGPKLLIQFQNNGVVDDSQLPKDRFSAERLKGVDSTLKIQPAKLEDSAVYLCASSLDRGGQPQHFGDGTRLSIL.

The table lists this clone with a count of one. The V gene is TRBV5-1, the J gene TRBJ1-2; TRBD1 might be the D (5 bases). The V gene lost 3 bases and the J gene lost 8 bases, with 20 bases spanning the gap. This CDR3 is 15 amino acids long. The germline V gene encodes CDR1 SGHRS and CDR2 YFSETQ. In nucleotides, the CDR3 is TGCGCCAGCAGCTCCGGGACGGGCCGGCATTGGGGCTACACCTTC. It codes for CASSSGTGRHWGYTF.

The chain links TRBV5-8 to TRBJ1-3; D unresolved. Looked up from germline, CDR1 is SGHTS and CDR2 is YDEGEE. The V end lost 0 bases, the J end lost 4 bases, and 8 bases lay between the germline ends. The CDR3 is 14 residues long. CDR3 protein: CASSLGHRGNTIYF. In DNA form, the CDR3 reads TGTGCCAGCAGCTTGGGACATCGGGGAAACACCATATATTTT.

A single count supports this clone. Since a much larger clone is just one base distant, this may be a read error. The same CDR3 also results from other DNA sequences found in this sample. This rearrangement joins TRBV10-2 to TRBJ1-1; 7 nucleotides agree with TRBD1. Germline CDR1 is WSHSY and CDR2 is SAAADI. This CDR3 comprises 15 residues. Here the CDR3 reads CASRDRSTMNTEAFF. The CDR3 nucleotides are TGCGCCAGCAGGGACAGGAGCACTATGAACACTGAAGCTTTCTTC.

The chain is built from TRBV6-1 and TRBJ2-2; D remains unclear. With 6 bases removed from V and 3 bases from J, the gap between germline ends came to 14 bases. CDR1 MNHNS and CDR2 SASEGT come from the germline V gene. CDR3 size: 15 residues. The DNA for the CDR3 is TGTGCCAGCAGAAAGGCCTCCGACCACACCGGGGAGCTGTTTTTT. This sequence encodes CASRKASDHTGELFF.

This clone appeared once. In the same sample, other DNA sequences code for this CDR3. The chain couples TRBV5-5 to TRBJ2-7, with D uncertain. V lost 4 bases and J 3 bases, leaving 5 bases between the germline ends. Per the germline V gene, CDR1 is SGHKS and CDR2 is YYEKEE (reference sequence). The CDR3 covers 11 residues. The CDR3 nucleotides read TGTGCCAGCAGCCCCCACTACGAGCAGTACTTC. Translated: CASSPHYEQYF.

This chain connects TRBV7-9 to TRBJ2-7, with D perhaps assigned TRBD1 or TRBD2 (6 bases each). CDR1 is SEHNR and CDR2 is FQNEAQ in the germline V gene (reference sequence). Trimming took off 2 bases at V and 3 bases at J, with 14 bases between the two ends. This CDR3 contains 15 residues. In nucleotides, the CDR3 is TGTGCCAGCAGCTTAATGGGGGGCGAAAACTACGAGCAGTACTTC. Residues: CASSLMGGENYEQYF.

The CDR3 bases are TGTGCCAGCAGCGATTATCAGGGGGATCGAAGAAACACCATATATTTT. Encoded protein: CASSDYQGDRRNTIYF. V usage is TRBV9 and J usage is TRBJ1-3; 7 bases are shared with TRBD1. Germline V gene sequence: CDR1 SGDLS, CDR2 YYNGEE. CDR3 length: 16 amino acids. J was trimmed by 5 bases and V by 3 bases; bases with no gene match: 11. Together with reference TRBV9 and TRBJ1-3, the CDR3 gives the full variable domain: DSGVTQTPKHLITATGQRVTLRCSPRSGDLSVYWYQQSLDQGLQFLIQYYNGEERAKGNILERFSAQQFPDLHSELNLSSLELGDSALYFCASSDYQGDRRNTIYFGEGSWLTVV.

This chain links TRBV4-3 with TRBJ2-7, with 9 bases identical to TRBD2. The CDR3 sequence is 15 residues long. Looked up from germline, CDR1 is LGHNA and CDR2 is YSLEER. The V segment lost 1 base and the J segment 5 bases; nucleotides outside the gene matches: 6. In nucleotides, the CDR3 is TGCGCCAGCAGCCAAGGGGGTAGCGGGGGCAACGAGCAGTACTTC. It yields the protein CASSQGGSGGNEQYF.

V gene TRBV11-2 combines with J gene TRBJ2-3; TRBD1 matches 10 bases. The V gene's germline CDR1 is SGHAT and CDR2 FQNNGV. The CDR3 loop spans 15 amino acids. The J segment lost 0 bases and the V segment lost 9 bases, leaving 6 bases of the junction unmatched. This CDR3 reads CASGQGVVSTDTQYF. CDR3 bases: TGTGCCAGTGGACAGGGGGTGGTTAGCACAGATACGCAGTATTTT. Using reference TRBV11-2 and TRBJ2-3 for the parts outside the CDR3, the full variable domain is EAGVAQSPRYKIIEKRQSVAFWCNPISGHATLYWYQQILGQGPKLLIQFQNNGVVDDSQLPKDRFSAERLKGVDSTLKIQPAKLEDSAVYLCASGQGVVSTDTQYFGPGTRLTVL.

The rearrangement links TRBV5-1 to TRBJ2-5; 7 bases are shared with TRBD2. CDR1 and CDR2 from the germline V gene are SGHRS and YFSETQ. The CDR3 covers 13 residues. V lost 6 bases and J lost 7; bases outside the gene matches: 9. The DNA of the CDR3 is TGCGCCAGCACCCCGGGAGGCCAGGGGACCCAGTACTTC. Protein sequence: CASTPGGQGTQYF.

The sample holds a few counts of this clone. The chain couples TRBV9 to TRBJ2-3; D may be TRBD1 or TRBD2 (6 bases each). The CDR3 extends over 14 amino acids. The germline V gene has CDR1 SGDLS and CDR2 YYNGEE. The V gene lost 7 bases and the J gene lost 5 bases, with 17 bases spanning the gap. The CDR3 DNA sequence: TGTGCCAGCGGCCGGAGGGGGGATAGAGATACGCAGTATTTT. The encoded protein is CASGRRGDRDTQYF.

This clone was recorded many times. The gene calls are TRBV2 and TRBJ2-1; 15 bases match TRBD2. This CDR3 spans 15 amino acids. Germline V lookup: CDR1 SNHLY, CDR2 FYNNEI. Trimming removed 6 bases from V and 3 bases from J; junction bases left unmatched: 0. Here the CDR3 reads CASRGLAGGYNEQFF. The CDR3 DNA reads as TGTGCCAGCAGGGGACTAGCGGGAGGCTACAATGAGCAGTTCTTC.

CDR3 nucleotides: TGTGCCAGCAGTGATGTCCGGACTAAACTAGGCGAGCAGTACTTC. Its translation is CASSDVRTKLGEQYF. This chain joins TRBV2 and TRBJ2-7; D is perhaps TRBD2 (6 bases). Germline V CDR1 and CDR2: SNHLY, FYNNEI. The V end was cut by 3 bases, the J end by 6 bases, with 18 bases between. The CDR3 contains 15 residues.

The chain has TRBV7-9 and TRBJ2-5; TRBD2 matches 9 bases. The ends lost 5 bases at V and 5 bases at J; junction bases unmatched: 12. The CDR3 is 16 amino acids. Germline-derived CDR1 and CDR2 are SEHNR and FQNEAQ (reference sequence). The CDR3 spells CASSPLAGAGLETQYF. The CDR3 DNA reads TGTGCCAGCAGCCCTTTAGCGGGAGCTGGCCTGGAGACCCAGTACTTC. The full variable domain, completed using reference TRBV7-9 and TRBJ2-5, is DTGVSQNPRHKITKRGQNVTFRCDPISEHNRLYWYRQTLGQGPEFLTYFQNEAQLEKSRLLSDRFSAERPKGSFSTLEIQRTEQGDSAMYLCASSPLAGAGLETQYFGPGTRLLVL.

This chain links TRBV18 with TRBJ1-1, with a possible D match to TRBD1 (5 bases). Trimming took off 3 bases at V and 0 bases at J, with 8 bases between the two ends. The CDR3 is 14 amino acids. Germline CDR1 KGHSH, CDR2 LQKENI. CDR3 bases: TGTGCCAGCTCACCGACAGTTTTGAACACTGAAGCTTTCTTT. Translating gives CASSPTVLNTEAFF.

This chain links TRBV11-2 with TRBJ2-5; unclear D gene. The CDR3 extends over 12 amino acids. Trimming removed 3 bases from V and 7 bases from J, with 9 bases in between. Germline V gene lookup returns CDR1 SGHAT and CDR2 FQNNGV. CDR3 sequence reads: CASSFGIRTQYF. The CDR3 nucleotides are TGTGCCAGCAGCTTTGGGATAAGGACCCAGTACTTC.

This clone appeared a few times. The chain recombines TRBV29-1 with TRBJ2-2; the match to TRBD2 covers 9 bases. CDR3 length: 13 amino acids. The J segment lost 7 bases and the V segment lost 4 bases, leaving 4 bases of the junction unmatched. Germline CDR1 SQVTM, CDR2 ANQGSEA. CDR3 in amino acids: CSVVGLASGELFF. The CDR3 coding sequence is TGCAGCGTTGTCGGACTAGCGAGCGGGGAGCTGTTTTTT.

As for this clone: This CDR3 is missing its conserved last phenylalanine or tryptophan, likely due to a read error. Because the CDR3's place on the DNA is in doubt, the DNA is left out and the CDR3 is given as listed by TCRdb. The chain carries TRBV7-8 and TRBJ1-2; the DNA was not compared with TRBD1, the D call given in the table. The length of the CDR3 is 15 amino acids, counting both ends. CDR1 and CDR2 (germline): SGHVS, FQNEAQ. The CDR3 reads CASSLAGTGHPPMPG.

V usage is TRBV9 and J usage is TRBJ2-3; 12 bases agree with TRBD2. There are 15 residues in the CDR3. Germline V gene data show CDR1 as SGDLS and CDR2 as YYNGEE. Losses at the gene ends were 0 bases for V and 9 bases for J; bases not matched to a gene: 5. The CDR3 loop is CASSVATSGGPTQYF. The CDR3 DNA reads TGTGCCAGCAGCGTAGCGACTAGCGGGGGCCCCACGCAGTATTTT. Filled out from reference TRBV9 and TRBJ2-3, the complete variable domain reads DSGVTQTPKHLITATGQRVTLRCSPRSGDLSVYWYQQSLDQGLQFLIQYYNGEERAKGNILERFSAQQFPDLHSELNLSSLELGDSALYFCASSVATSGGPTQYFGPGTRLTVL.

The rearrangement uses TRBV27 and TRBJ1-5, with TRBD1 as a possible D gene (5 bases). Germline V gives CDR1 MNHEY, CDR2 SMNVEV (reference sequence). The V end lost 1 base, the J end lost 1 base, and 8 bases lay between the germline ends. There are 15 residues in the CDR3. CDR3 sequence reads: CASSLLGGSNQPQHF. CDR3 bases: TGTGCCAGCAGTTTATTGGGGGGGAGCAATCAGCCCCAGCATTTT.

This clone was observed once. The V and J genes are TRBV5-1 and TRBJ2-5; D is unresolved. With 4 bases removed from V and 1 base from J, the gap between germline ends came to 11 bases. The germline gives CDR1 SGHRS, CDR2 YFSETQ. The CDR3 has 14 residues. CDR3 DNA: TGCGCCAGCAGCCCCCTGGAAGCCCAAGAGACCCAGTACTTC. The encoded protein is CASSPLEAQETQYF.

J is TRBJ1-5 and V is TRBV7-6, with TRBD1 identical over 7 bases. The length of the CDR3 is 15 residues. J gave up 1 base and V 5 bases, and 5 bases lay outside the gene matches. The germline CDR1 and CDR2 sequences are SGHVS and FNYEAQ. This chain's CDR3 is CASSPPGGSNQPQHF. For the CDR3, the DNA is TGTGCCAGCAGCCCTCCAGGGGGAAGCAATCAGCCCCAGCATTTT.

This rearrangement joins TRBV7-2 to TRBJ1-5; 7 positions match TRBD1. The germline V gene encodes CDR1 SGHTA and CDR2 FQGNSA. The CDR3 spans 15 residues. V dropped 5 bases and J dropped 0; count of bases not matched to a gene: 4. The CDR3 nucleotides are TGTGCCAGCAGCCTCGACAGGGATAGCAATCAGCCCCAGCATTTT. This translates into CASSLDRDSNQPQHF.

This sequence joins TRBV14 and TRBJ2-7, with D maybe TRBD1 (5 bases). CDR3 length equals 18 residues. The germline CDR1 and CDR2 sequences are SGHDN and FVKESK. V was trimmed by 4 bases and J by 1 base, leaving 23 bases between them. In nucleotides, the CDR3 is TGTGCCAGCAGCCCAACGTTAGTAGCAGGGCCGGGTTCCTACGAGCAGTACTTC. This sequence encodes CASSPTLVAGPGSYEQYF.

The V gene is TRBV5-5, the J gene TRBJ2-5; D not resolved. The J call may not be correct, given that the DNA end is closer to TRBJ2-7. CDR3 length: 11 amino acids. Germline V gene data show CDR1 as SGHKS and CDR2 as YYEKEE (reference sequence). The CDR3: CASSFSYEQYF. CDR3 bases: TGTGCCAGCAGCTTCTCGTACGAGCAGTACTTC.

The gene calls are TRBV7-9 and TRBJ1-4; the D is unclear. Between the trimmed V and J ends, which lost 3 bases and 8 bases, there was a span of 7 bases. The CDR3 spans 12 residues. CDR1 and CDR2 (germline): SEHNR, FQNEAQ (reference sequence). CDR3 in amino acids: CASSFGYEKLFF. CDR3 nucleotides: TGTGCCAGCAGCTTCGGGTACGAAAAACTGTTTTTT.

J is TRBJ2-7 and V is TRBV29-1; weak D call: TRBD2 (5 bases). V lost 6 bases and J 4 bases, leaving 10 bases between the germline ends. The CDR3 has 11 residues. Germline V gives CDR1 SQVTM, CDR2 ANQGSEA. The CDR3 here is CSVALAYEQYF. The CDR3 DNA reads TGCAGCGTCGCCTTAGCGTACGAGCAGTACTTC.